These 30 T cell receptor beta chains share one sample of origin, sequenced in a study of T cells in Graves' hyperthyroidism and ophthalmopathy. TCR beta CDR3 regions were amplified from RNA transcripts. The HTBI primer set served for first-round RT-PCR of the TCR CDR3. TCRdb redid the calling of the multiplex PCR reads with MiXCR, one entry per CDR3 protein. The sample gives around 420,000 distinct CDR3 sequences, approximately 14% of which show up once; over 12% is in the top ten. Material for sequencing was blood. The receptors were gathered from a woman aged 18 to 35 with Graves' hyperthyroidism.

The chain employs TRBV20-1 and TRBJ2-2; 9 nucleotides match TRBD2. With 0 bases clipped from V and 3 bases from J, the junction kept 5 bases outside the gene matches. Germline CDR1 is DFQATT and CDR2 is SNEGSKA (reference sequence). The CDR3 is 16 residues long. The CDR3 reads CSARDPAGGDTGELFF. The CDR3, as DNA: TGCAGTGCTAGAGATCCAGCGGGAGGCGACACCGGGGAGCTGTTTTTT.

This clonotype was seen only once. The chain uses TRBV29-1 and TRBJ2-1; 8 nucleotides line up with TRBD1. V was clipped by 4 bases and J by 6 bases; unmatched bases: 8. Germline-derived CDR1 and CDR2 are SQVTM and ANQGSEA. The CDR3 is 14 amino acids. The CDR3 region has the DNA TGCAGCGTTGTCGGGACAGGCGCCCCCAATGAGCAGTTCTTC. This codes for CSVVGTGAPNEQFF.

This clonotype was recorded once. This sequence may be a read error, since a much larger clone differs from it by one base. The conserved final phenylalanine or tryptophan is absent from the CDR3, which likely points to a read error. The gene calls are TRBV5-1 and TRBJ2-2; D is undetermined. The CDR3 has 15 amino acids. V dropped 4 bases and J dropped 6 bases, with 16 bases sitting between them. Germline CDR1 reads SGHRS; CDR2 reads YFSETQ. CDR3 protein: CASSGELTNAGELFV. The CDR3 region has the DNA TGCGCCAGCAGCGGCGAGCTTACCAACGCCGGGGAGCTGTTTGTT.

The chain employs TRBV19 and TRBJ2-2; 8 positions agree with TRBD1. The V gene end was trimmed by 6 bases and the J gene end by 2 bases; junction bases not matched to a gene: 8. CDR3 length: 16 residues. Germline CDR1 is LNHDA and CDR2 is SQIVND (reference sequence). The CDR3 spells CASRNRDRINTGELFF. For the CDR3, the DNA is TGTGCCAGTAGAAACCGGGACAGGATTAACACCGGGGAGCTGTTTTTT.

The chain combines TRBV10-3 with TRBJ1-1; 7 bases are a match to TRBD1. CDR1 is ENHRY, CDR2 SYGVKD, per germline. Losses at the gene ends were 8 bases for V and 4 bases for J; bases not matched to a gene: 7. This CDR3 comprises 13 residues. CDR3 nucleotides: TGTGCCATCTGGGCAGGGGGTCTCACTGAAGCTTTCTTT. It yields the protein CAIWAGGLTEAFF.

This clonotype has ten or more counts. V usage is TRBV3-1 and J usage is TRBJ2-5, with unresolved D. Trimming shortened V by 1 base and J by 5 bases, and 11 bases separated the two germline ends. The germline gives CDR1 LGHDT, CDR2 YNNKEL (reference sequence). The CDR3 totals 14 residues. This CDR3 is CASSQAGRLETQYF. The CDR3 nucleotides read TGTGCCAGCAGCCAAGCTGGGCGGCTGGAGACCCAGTACTTC.

This clonotype was recorded at least ten times. The rearrangement joins TRBV7-2 to TRBJ2-3; D gene unclear. The CDR3 runs 12 residues. Germline loops: CDR1 SGHTA, CDR2 FQGNSA. Trimming removed 3 bases from V and 6 bases from J, with 7 bases in between. The CDR3 reads CASSLRRDTQYF. The CDR3 region has the DNA TGTGCCAGCAGCTTGAGACGTGATACGCAGTATTTT.

This clonotype has ten or more counts. CDR3 residues: CASSLVPGYEQYF. Written as DNA, the CDR3 is TGTGCCAGCAGCTTAGTTCCAGGATACGAGCAGTACTTC. The chain is built from TRBV7-2 and TRBJ2-7; D not resolved. The CDR3 covers 13 residues. V lost 1 base and J 4 bases, leaving 8 bases between the germline ends. The germline gives CDR1 SGHTA, CDR2 FQGNSA.

The chain has TRBV6-1 and TRBJ1-4; the match to TRBD1 covers 7 bases. This CDR3 has 14 amino acids. CDR1 and CDR2 (germline): MNHNS, SASEGT. V lost 6 bases and J lost 5; bases outside the gene matches: 6. Here the CDR3 DNA reads TGTGCCAGCAGGTACAGGGGTTTCAATGAAAAACTGTTTTTT. It encodes CASRYRGFNEKLFF.

This clonotype was seen a handful of times. The J gene is TRBJ2-7, the V gene TRBV5-1, with 7 bases fitting TRBD1. This CDR3 spans 15 amino acids. Trimming cost V 4 bases and J 0 bases; bases outside gene matches: 7. The germline V gene encodes CDR1 SGHRS and CDR2 YFSETQ. The CDR3 DNA is TGCGCCAGCAGCACTCCCGACAGGGCCTCCTACGAGCAGTACTTC. Amino acids: CASSTPDRASYEQYF.

The gene calls are TRBV9 and TRBJ2-2, with TRBD1 matching over 10 bases. V dropped 4 bases and J dropped 7; count of bases not matched to a gene: 10. The germline V gene encodes CDR1 SGDLS and CDR2 YYNGEE. The CDR3 consists of 16 residues. CDR3 nucleotide sequence: TGTGCCAGCAGCCCGCGCCCGGGACAGGGGATCGGGGAGCTGTTTTTT. Translated, it gives CASSPRPGQGIGELFF.

This clonotype was seen a handful of times. The chain is built from TRBV29-1 and TRBJ2-2; TRBD1 is a possible D gene (6 bases). This CDR3 has 15 residues. Trimming pared 6 bases from V and 4 bases from J, leaving 18 bases between. CDR1 SQVTM and CDR2 ANQGSEA come from the germline V gene. This CDR3 reads CSVCPADRSTGELFF. DNA for the CDR3: TGCAGCGTGTGTCCGGCGGACAGATCCACCGGGGAGCTGTTTTTT.

Many counts were recorded for this clonotype. The chain is built from TRBV4-1 and TRBJ1-2, with 8 bases identical to TRBD1. CDR1 is MGHRA and CDR2 is YSYEKL in the germline V gene. This CDR3 contains 13 residues. V gave up 2 bases and J gave up 8 bases; unmatched junction bases: 4. The CDR3 bases are TGCGCCAGCAGCCAATGGACAGGGAAAGGCTACACCTTC. This sequence encodes CASSQWTGKGYTF.

There are many counts of this clonotype. This chain joins TRBV2 and TRBJ1-1, with no clear D. The CDR3 spans 13 residues. V lost 7 bases, J lost 8 bases, and 17 bases lay in between. The germline CDR1 and CDR2 sequences are SNHLY and FYNNEI. The CDR3 bases are TGTGCCAGCACCGGAGCAGCTCGAAGAGAAGCTTTCTTT. It is translated as CASTGAARREAFF.

This clonotype came up a few times. V usage is TRBV19 and J usage is TRBJ2-3, with 7 bases lining up with TRBD1. The CDR3 runs to 15 residues. With 9 bases clipped from V and 0 bases from J, the junction kept 9 bases outside the gene matches. Germline V gives CDR1 LNHDA, CDR2 SQIVND (reference sequence). The CDR3 sequence is CASKTGASSTDTQYF. Here the CDR3 DNA reads TGTGCCAGCAAAACAGGGGCGTCTAGCACAGATACGCAGTATTTT. Using reference TRBV19 and TRBJ2-3 for the parts outside the CDR3, the full variable domain is DGGITQSPKYLFRKEGQNVTLSCEQNLNHDAMYWYRQDPGQGLRLIYYSQIVNDFQKGDIAEGYSVSREKKESFPLTVTSAQKNPTAFYLCASKTGASSTDTQYFGPGTRLTVL.

This clonotype was counted a few times. This chain connects TRBV11-2 to TRBJ1-4; no definite D call. V was pared by 2 bases and J by 7 bases, with 14 bases between. The CDR3 extends over 15 amino acids. Germline V gene lookup returns CDR1 SGHAT and CDR2 FQNNGV. The CDR3 DNA reads TGTGCCAGCAGCTTAAACCGAAGGGCAGGTGAAAAACTGTTTTTT. Protein: CASSLNRRAGEKLFF.

The chain has TRBV5-1 and TRBJ2-2; D uncertain. CDR1 is SGHRS and CDR2 is YFSETQ in the germline V gene. The V gene lost 6 bases and the J gene lost 4 bases, with 10 bases spanning the gap. The CDR3 is 13 amino acids. CDR3 coding DNA: TGCGCCAGCACCCTGACCGCCACCGGGGAGCTGTTTTTT. This translates into CASTLTATGELFF.

In this sample, this clonotype turned up a few times. The chain joins TRBV7-8 to TRBJ2-1; D is ambiguous. This CDR3 region has 12 residues. Germline lookup yields CDR1 SGHVS and CDR2 FQNEAQ. V dropped 5 bases and J dropped 8 bases, with 10 bases sitting between them. CDR3 amino acids: CASSQGPDEQFF. CDR3 sequence (DNA): TGTGCCAGCAGCCAAGGGCCGGATGAGCAGTTCTTC.

This clonotype was recorded a few times. V and J are TRBV25-1 and TRBJ1-2; D perhaps matches TRBD1 (6 bases). The CDR3 sequence is 14 residues long. The V end lost 1 base, the J end lost 9 bases, and 15 bases lay between the germline ends. Germline loops: CDR1 MGHDK, CDR2 SYGVNS. In DNA, the CDR3 is TGTGCCAGCAGTGAATCGTTGGGGGCTGCTCGCTACACCTTC. The encoded protein is CASSESLGAARYTF.

This clonotype was detected many times. V usage is TRBV5-1 and J usage is TRBJ2-5; tentatively, D is TRBD1 or TRBD2 (5 bases each). Per germline, CDR1 SGHRS and CDR2 YFSETQ. CDR3 length: 14 amino acids. V was clipped by 7 bases and J by 4 bases, with 17 bases between them. In nucleotides, the CDR3 is TGCGCCAGCTCCCTGGGCAGGGACGGAGAGACCCAGTACTTC. Amino acids: CASSLGRDGETQYF.

The rearrangement uses TRBV6-4 and TRBJ1-1; D is possibly TRBD1 (6 bases). The CDR3 contains 12 residues. The V end was cut by 2 bases, the J end by 11 bases, with 12 bases between. The V gene's germline CDR1 is MRHNA and CDR2 SNTAGT. The CDR3 nucleotides read TGTGCCAGCAGTGACCCGACAGGCCGCGCTTTCTTT. Encoded protein: CASSDPTGRAFF.

This clonotype appeared many times. The chain is built from TRBV12-3 or TRBV12-4 and TRBJ2-3; D tentatively fits TRBD1 or TRBD2 (5 bases each). The CDR3 is 17 residues long. V lost 7 bases and J 3 bases, leaving 23 bases between the germline ends. CDR3 sequence reads: CASTDLRDLLRTDTQYF. In DNA, the CDR3 is TGTGCCAGCACCGATCTGAGGGACCTACTAAGGACAGATACGCAGTATTTT.

Ten or more counts support this clonotype. CDR3 nucleotides: TGTGCCAGCAGTTTAGCGGGAGGGCCCTCCGGAGAGCAGTACTTC. It codes for CASSLAGGPSGEQYF. The chain combines TRBV2 with TRBJ2-7; 11 bases are a match to TRBD2. After removal of 5 bases from V and 7 bases from J, the junction contained 10 bases not matched to a gene. The germline gives CDR1 SNHLY, CDR2 FYNNEI. The length of the CDR3 is 15 residues.

Many counts were recorded for this clonotype. This CDR3 is CASSLLDGGASYNEQFF. Written as DNA, the CDR3 is TGTGCCAGCAGTTTACTGGATGGCGGGGCCTCCTACAATGAGCAGTTCTTC. This chain uses TRBV28 with TRBJ2-1, with D tentatively TRBD2 (6 bases). The ends were cut back, 2 bases at V and 0 bases at J, with 14 bases in the middle. The germline V gene has CDR1 MDHEN and CDR2 SYDVKM. The CDR3 runs 17 residues.

This clonotype has a count of ten or more. The chain couples TRBV7-2 to TRBJ2-3; 11 nucleotides line up with TRBD2. The CDR3 is made up of 17 amino acids. Trimming cost V 5 bases and J 5 bases; bases outside gene matches: 12. CDR1 is SGHTA, CDR2 FQGNSA, per germline. CDR3 protein: CASSPRAGTSGKDTQYF. The CDR3 DNA reads TGTGCCAGCAGCCCCAGAGCCGGGACTAGCGGAAAAGATACGCAGTATTTT.

The rearrangement uses TRBV6-1 and TRBJ2-5, with D unclear. V was clipped by 3 bases and J by 5 bases, with 7 bases between them. The germline V gene has CDR1 MNHNS and CDR2 SASEGT. The CDR3 is made up of 12 amino acids. CDR3 in amino acids: CASSDIMETQYF. CDR3 DNA: TGTGCCAGCAGTGACATCATGGAGACCCAGTACTTC.

Concerning this clonotype itself: A read error may explain this, as a much larger clone is one base away. This chain connects TRBV20-1 to TRBJ2-1; 7 bases fit TRBD2. The CDR3 runs to 12 residues. With 2 bases clipped from V and 7 bases from J, the junction kept 2 bases outside the gene matches. Germline values: CDR1 DFQATT, CDR2 SNEGSKA (reference sequence). In nucleotides, the CDR3 is TGCAGTGCTAGATTTAGCGGGAATGAGCAGTTCTTC. Translated: CSARFSGNEQFF.

The chain recombines TRBV5-6 with TRBJ1-5; D unclear. Germline CDR1 and CDR2: SGHDT and YYEEEE. This CDR3 region has 15 residues. Trimming removed 1 base from V and 0 bases from J, with 8 bases in between. The CDR3 DNA sequence: TGTGCCAGCAGCTTGTACCCGGCTAGCAATCAGCCCCAGCATTTT. It is translated as CASSLYPASNQPQHF.

This clonotype was observed at least ten times. The chain carries TRBV27 and TRBJ2-7, with unresolved D. This CDR3 comprises 19 residues. Trimming removed 6 bases from V and 0 bases from J, with 27 bases in between. Germline V gene sequence: CDR1 MNHEY, CDR2 SMNVEV (reference sequence). CDR3 protein: CASSPLIGPGSGRSYEQYF. For the CDR3, the DNA is TGTGCCAGCAGCCCCCTTATTGGTCCTGGGTCGGGCCGCTCCTACGAGCAGTACTTC.

The chain links TRBV6-2 or TRBV6-3 to TRBJ2-5; perhaps D is TRBD1 or TRBD2 (6 bases each). The CDR3 runs 15 residues. Trimming removed 5 bases from V and 1 base from J, with 14 bases in between. Germline assignment: CDR1 MNHEY and CDR2 SVGEGT. The CDR3 nucleotides read TGTGCCAGCAGTAAACGGGGGCGAATCCAAGAGACCCAGTACTTC. Encoded protein: CASSKRGRIQETQYF.